The 20 T cell receptor beta chains below come from one sample, sequenced in a study of T-cell memory formation after mild COVID-19. TCRdb itself ran the 5' RACE reads through MiXCR, one entry per CDR3 protein. Of over 300,000 distinct CDR3 sequences listed, roughly 19% are singletons. What was sequenced was PBMCs or a T cell subset sorted from them (not recorded which). These receptors were obtained from a man younger than 30 who had mild COVID-19 (a few samples of this study predate the infection). Cell type and time point are not known.

This clonotype has just a few counts. This chain connects TRBV4-2 to TRBJ2-5; D call uncertain. V was pared by 0 bases and J by 0 bases, with 11 bases between. The germline CDR1 and CDR2 sequences are LGHNA and YNFKEQ. The CDR3 sequence is 16 residues long. CDR3 DNA: TGTGCCAGCAGCCAAGATCTCTTGGTGAACCAAGAGACCCAGTACTTC. Translating it yields CASSQDLLVNQETQYF.

The chain carries TRBV11-3 and TRBJ2-2; 8 bases are a match to TRBD2. The germline V gene encodes CDR1 SGHNT and CDR2 YENEEA. The CDR3 covers 15 residues. V trimming: 5 bases; J trimming: 3 bases; junction bases outside the gene matches: 5. The CDR3 sequence is CASSRGGRDTGELFF. The CDR3 DNA reads as TGTGCCAGCAGCCGGGGGGGAAGAGACACCGGGGAGCTGTTTTTT.

This clonotype was recorded a few times. This chain uses TRBV18 with TRBJ1-6; 9 bases fit TRBD1. Trimming cost V 3 bases and J 14 bases; bases outside gene matches: 8. The germline CDR1 and CDR2 sequences are KGHSH and LQKENI. The length of the CDR3 is 14 residues. The DNA of the CDR3 is TGTGCCAGCTCACCGGCGGGACAGGGTACCACCCTCCACTTT. Translation gives CASSPAGQGTTLHF.

The chain uses TRBV7-9 and TRBJ1-6; maybe TRBD1 (5 bases). The CDR3 consists of 13 residues. V was cut by 5 bases and J by 9 bases, with 11 bases left in between. Looked up from germline, CDR1 is SEHNR and CDR2 is FQNEAQ (reference sequence). Written as DNA, the CDR3 is TGTGCCAGCAGCACAGGACATCGTTCACCCCTCCACTTT. Translation gives CASSTGHRSPLHF.

This clonotype was counted a single time. This rearrangement joins TRBV3-1 to TRBJ2-2, with TRBD1 identical over 11 bases. The CDR3 totals 15 residues. J gave up 7 bases and V 5 bases, and 6 bases lay outside the gene matches. Germline assignment: CDR1 LGHDT and CDR2 YNNKEL (reference sequence). Here the CDR3 reads CASSTGTGGIGELFF. The CDR3 coding sequence is TGTGCCAGCAGCACCGGGACAGGGGGGATCGGGGAGCTGTTTTTT.

This clonotype turned up a few times. V usage is TRBV4-1 and J usage is TRBJ1-4, with unresolved D. The CDR3 length is 17 residues. V lost 3 bases and J 0 bases, leaving 14 bases between the germline ends. Germline assignment: CDR1 MGHRA and CDR2 YSYEKL. CDR3 DNA sequence: TGCGCCAGCAGCCAGCTAGTACTAGTGGCAACTAATGAAAAACTGTTTTTT. Translation gives CASSQLVLVATNEKLFF.

In its sample, this clonotype was seen once. CDR3 nucleotides: TGTGCCACCAGTAAAGGGGAGACCCAGTACTTC. This encodes CATSKGETQYF. The chain carries TRBV24-1 and TRBJ2-5; D call uncertain. Germline V gene sequence: CDR1 KGHDR, CDR2 SFDVKD. V was shortened by 6 bases and J by 5 bases, with 6 bases between the two germline ends. The CDR3 extends over 11 amino acids.

The sample holds a few counts of this clonotype. The chain employs TRBV12-3 or TRBV12-4 and TRBJ2-2; D not certain. The CDR3 loop spans 16 amino acids. Trimming stripped 5 bases from V and 6 bases from J, with 19 bases between. CDR3 nucleotides: TGTGCCAGCAGTCCCGGAAAGGGCCCGGTGGCCGGGGAGCTGTTTTTT. It specifies CASSPGKGPVAGELFF.

This chain joins TRBV25-1 and TRBJ1-3, with D perhaps matching TRBD1 (5 bases). The V end lost 8 bases, the J end lost 5 bases, and 19 bases lay between the germline ends. In germline, CDR1 is MGHDK, CDR2 SYGVNS. The CDR3 runs 15 residues. The CDR3 sequence is CASGTSTEARNTIYF. DNA of the CDR3: TGTGCCAGCGGCACCTCGACAGAGGCTAGAAACACCATATATTTT.

This clonotype occurred a few times. The rearrangement links TRBV20-1 to TRBJ1-6; 9 nucleotides match TRBD1. This CDR3 region has 14 residues. The V and J ends lost 3 bases and 11 bases, in that order; junction bases with no gene match: 8. Looked up from germline, CDR1 is DFQATT and CDR2 is SNEGSKA (reference sequence). The chain's CDR3 is CSASGGQGRTPLHF. DNA of the CDR3: TGCAGTGCTAGTGGGGGACAGGGAAGGACACCCCTCCACTTT.

The genes are TRBV7-8 and TRBJ2-4; 11 bases map to TRBD2. Per germline, CDR1 SGHVS and CDR2 FQNEAQ. Unmatched junction bases numbered 5, after V lost 0 bases and J lost 4 bases. The CDR3 loop spans 17 amino acids. The CDR3 DNA reads TGTGCCAGCAGCTTAGCGGGGACTAGCGGATTGAAAAACATTCAGTACTTC. It translates to CASSLAGTSGLKNIQYF.

The chain has TRBV29-1 and TRBJ1-1; no clear D gene. Trimming stripped 2 bases from V and 0 bases from J, with 7 bases between. The CDR3 consists of 13 residues. Germline V gene data show CDR1 as SQVTM and CDR2 as ANQGSEA. CDR3 nucleotides: TGCAGCGTTGAACAGTCGATGAACACTGAAGCTTTCTTT. Translating it yields CSVEQSMNTEAFF.

The chain recombines TRBV5-1 with TRBJ2-5; TRBD1 matches 8 bases. This CDR3 comprises 14 residues. Trimming at V came to 5 bases and at J to 2 bases, leaving 5 bases not matched to a gene. In germline, CDR1 is SGHRS, CDR2 YFSETQ. The chain's CDR3 is CASRTGTGQETQYF. In nucleotides, the CDR3 is TGCGCCAGCAGGACTGGGACAGGACAAGAGACCCAGTACTTC.

This clonotype appeared a few times. This chain connects TRBV13 to TRBJ2-1; perhaps D is TRBD1 or TRBD2 (5 bases each). This CDR3 region has 16 residues. Trimming removed 5 bases at V and 6 bases at J, with 20 bases between. Per the germline V gene, CDR1 is PRHDT and CDR2 is FYEKMQ (reference sequence). The DNA for the CDR3 is TGTGCCAGCAGCCCCGATCGGGGACGCGGGCCCAATGAGCAGTTCTTC. Its protein product is CASSPDRGRGPNEQFF.

The chain couples TRBV19 to TRBJ1-5; D is ambiguous. CDR3 length: 13 amino acids. Germline loops: CDR1 LNHDA, CDR2 SQIVND (reference sequence). V lost 5 bases and J 6 bases, leaving 11 bases between the germline ends. The CDR3 spells CASSRPKSQPQHF. The CDR3 coding sequence is TGTGCCAGTAGTCGCCCTAAGAGTCAGCCCCAGCATTTT.

V usage is TRBV27 and J usage is TRBJ1-4; D not certain. CDR1 and CDR2 (germline): MNHEY, SMNVEV (reference sequence). CDR3 length: 14 amino acids. With 2 bases removed from V and 0 bases from J, the gap between germline ends came to 4 bases. CDR3 sequence reads: CASSLIATNEKLFF. The CDR3 DNA reads as TGTGCCAGCAGTTTAATAGCAACTAATGAAAAACTGTTTTTT.

The J gene is TRBJ2-7, the V gene TRBV6-5; 10 nucleotides match TRBD1. The V gene end was trimmed by 6 bases and the J gene end by 4 bases; junction bases not matched to a gene: 6. Germline assignment: CDR1 MNHEY and CDR2 SVGAGI. This CDR3 comprises 14 residues. CDR3 nucleotides: TGTGCCAGCAGAATGGGACAGGGGACTTACGAGCAGTACTTC. This encodes CASRMGQGTYEQYF.

This clonotype was counted between two and nine times. The chain employs TRBV28 and TRBJ2-7, with TRBD2 identical over 7 bases. Germline V lookup: CDR1 MDHEN, CDR2 SYDVKM. The CDR3 is 15 residues long. V lost 4 bases, J lost 6 bases, and 12 bases stayed unmatched. CDR3 sequence: CASSSTPSGGPEQYV. The CDR3 coding sequence is TGTGCCAGCAGTTCCACTCCTAGCGGAGGACCCGAGCAGTACGTC.

In this sample, this clonotype turned up a few times. The rearrangement links TRBV5-6 to TRBJ1-1; D not resolved. CDR3 size: 12 residues. CDR1 is SGHDT and CDR2 is YYEEEE in the germline V gene. Trimming cost V 5 bases and J 5 bases, with 10 bases left between them. The CDR3 nucleotides read TGTGCCAGCAGACGGGGAAGGACTGAAGCTTTCTTT. Protein: CASRRGRTEAFF. The complete variable domain, with remaining parts taken from reference TRBV5-6 and TRBJ1-1, reads DAGVTQSPTHLIKTRGQQVTLRCSPKSGHDTVSWYQQALGQGPQFIFQYYEEEERQRGNFPDRFSGHQFPNYSSELNVNALLLGDSALYLCASRRGRTEAFFGQGTRLTVV.

This clonotype came up a few times. The genes are TRBV7-2 and TRBJ1-1; D unclear. Germline CDR1 is SGHTA and CDR2 is FQGNSA. V dropped 5 bases and J dropped 6 bases, with 16 bases sitting between them. The CDR3 is made up of 14 amino acids. The CDR3, as DNA: TGTGCCAGCAGCGGGTGGGTGGAGGGCTCTGAAGCTTTCTTT. Translating it yields CASSGWVEGSEAFF.